These 26 T cell receptor beta chains came from one sample sequenced in a study of T-cell memory formation after mild COVID-19. MiXCR, applied by TCRdb to the 5' RACE reads, yields one record per CDR3 protein. The table lists about 250,000 distinct CDR3 sequences, approximately 16% of them singletons, with 3.5% to 4% in the top ten. The sequenced material came from PBMCs or a T cell subset sorted from them (not recorded which). These receptors were obtained from a young man who had mild COVID-19 (a few samples of this study predate the infection). Cell type and time point are not known.

The chain is built from TRBV5-1 and TRBJ1-1; no definite D call. Germline CDR1 SGHRS, CDR2 YFSETQ. This CDR3 region has 17 residues. V was clipped by 1 base and J by 3 bases, with 19 bases between them. For the CDR3, the DNA is TGCGCCAGCAGCTTGTTCCCACCGACGGGAGGTGACACTGAAGCTTTCTTT. Translated, it gives CASSLFPPTGGDTEAFF.

V is TRBV2 and J is TRBJ2-5, with 13 bases aligning to TRBD2. V lost 4 bases to trimming and J lost 1 base; unmatched junction nucleotides: 3. The CDR3 is made up of 16 amino acids. The germline V gene has CDR1 SNHLY and CDR2 FYNNEI. In DNA form, the CDR3 reads TGTGCCAGCAGTGGCAGGACTAGCGGGGGCCAAGAGACCCAGTACTTC. It specifies CASSGRTSGGQETQYF.

The table lists this clonotype with many counts. V and J are TRBV5-1 and TRBJ2-1, with 8 bases aligning to TRBD2. The germline V gene has CDR1 SGHRS and CDR2 YFSETQ. The trim removed 4 bases at V and 5 bases at J, leaving 5 bases unmatched. The CDR3 has 14 amino acids. As DNA, the CDR3 is TGCGCCAGCAGCCCGAGCGGGAGCAACAATGAGCAGTTCTTC. Its translation: CASSPSGSNNEQFF.

This clonotype was observed a few times. This chain joins TRBV4-3 and TRBJ1-2, with D possibly TRBD1 on 5 matching bases. Per germline, CDR1 LGHNA and CDR2 YSLEER. V lost 1 base and J 4 bases, leaving 10 bases between the germline ends. This CDR3 is built from 14 residues. CDR3 in DNA: TGCGCCAGCAGCCAAGTGGGCAGGGCCTATGGCTACACCTTC. It translates to CASSQVGRAYGYTF.

The chain employs TRBV3-1 and TRBJ1-1; D unresolved. Germline loops: CDR1 LGHDT, CDR2 YNNKEL (reference sequence). CDR3 length: 14 amino acids. V was cut by 0 bases and J by 1 base, with 6 bases left in between. The CDR3 coding sequence is TGTGCCAGCAGCCAAGATAGACAGAACACTGAAGCTTTCTTT. This sequence encodes CASSQDRQNTEAFF.

The chain joins TRBV12-3 or TRBV12-4 to TRBJ2-2; D is undetermined. The CDR3 covers 14 residues. V was shortened by 2 bases and J by 3 bases, with 7 bases between the two germline ends. For the CDR3, the DNA is TGTGCCAGCAGTTTAAGCATTGACACCGGGGAGCTGTTTTTT. This codes for CASSLSIDTGELFF.

The gene calls are TRBV12-3 or TRBV12-4 and TRBJ2-7; 10 nucleotides line up with TRBD1. This CDR3 has 14 amino acids. V lost 7 bases, J lost 2 bases, and 5 bases stayed unmatched. CDR3 bases: TGTGCCAGCACCGAGACAGGGGGCCCCTACGAGCAGTACTTC. Protein sequence: CASTETGGPYEQYF.

There are a few counts of this clonotype. CDR3 coding DNA: TGTGCCAGTTCCCCGAGGGGGCCCCGTGAAGCTTTCTTT. Encoded protein: CASSPRGPREAFF. The V gene is TRBV2, the J gene TRBJ1-1; 7 bases line up with TRBD1. From germline, CDR1 is SNHLY and CDR2 FYNNEI. After removal of 9 bases from V and 7 bases from J, the junction contained 11 bases not matched to a gene. This CDR3 is 13 amino acids long.

This clonotype showed up many times. This chain uses TRBV24-1 with TRBJ2-5; D is unclear. V dropped 4 bases and J dropped 5 bases, with 4 bases sitting between them. The CDR3 runs 11 residues. Germline loops: CDR1 KGHDR, CDR2 SFDVKD. CDR3 DNA sequence: TGTGCCACCAGTGAGACGGAGACCCAGTACTTC. Its translation: CATSETETQYF.

The table lists this clonotype with a few counts. V usage is TRBV20-1 and J usage is TRBJ2-5; 7 bases map to TRBD2. The germline V gene has CDR1 DFQATT and CDR2 SNEGSKA (reference sequence). This CDR3 has 13 residues. The CDR3 protein is CSLQRGDQETQYF. CDR3 in DNA: TGCTCTCTACAACGGGGGGACCAAGAGACCCAGTACTTC.

This clonotype was counted only a few times. J is TRBJ2-7 and V is TRBV7-2; tentatively, D is TRBD1 or TRBD2 (5 bases each). The CDR3 spans 15 residues. V lost 4 bases to trimming and J lost 0 bases, with 13 bases between them. Germline-derived CDR1 and CDR2 are SGHTA and FQGNSA. This chain's CDR3 is CASSYQGPGSYEQYF. Here the CDR3 DNA reads TGTGCCAGCAGCTATCAGGGACCGGGCTCCTACGAGCAGTACTTC. Using reference TRBV7-2 and TRBJ2-7 for the parts outside the CDR3, the full variable domain is GAGVSQSPSNKVTEKGKDVELRCDPISGHTALYWYRQSLGQGLEFLIYFQGNSAPDKSGLPSDRFSAERTGGSVSTLTIQRTQQEDSAVYLCASSYQGPGSYEQYFGPGTRLTVT.

This clonotype has a count of ten or more. This rearrangement joins TRBV5-1 to TRBJ2-3, with 12 nucleotides matching TRBD2. Germline V CDR1 and CDR2: SGHRS, YFSETQ. The V gene end was trimmed by 4 bases and the J gene end by 6 bases; junction bases not matched to a gene: 3. The CDR3 consists of 14 residues. The CDR3 here is CASSLTSGGDTQYF. CDR3 nucleotides: TGCGCCAGCAGCCTGACTAGCGGGGGTGATACGCAGTATTTT.

This chain joins TRBV29-1 and TRBJ1-1, with D maybe TRBD1 (5 bases). Germline values: CDR1 SQVTM, CDR2 ANQGSEA. V shed 3 bases and J shed 4 bases, with 12 bases lying between them. The CDR3 totals 13 residues. The CDR3 bases are TGCAGCGTTGAGAGGGGATCGCTCACTGAAGCTTTCTTT. Translated: CSVERGSLTEAFF.

This sequence joins TRBV7-6 and TRBJ2-1, with D tentatively TRBD2 (5 bases). Trimming removed 6 bases at V and 5 bases at J, with 20 bases between. CDR1 is SGHVS and CDR2 is FNYEAQ in the germline V gene. The CDR3 has 16 residues. The DNA for the CDR3 is TGTGCCAGCAGTTCGCCCGGGGTAGTGAGAGACAATGAGCAGTTCTTC. Protein: CASSSPGVVRDNEQFF.

This clonotype was seen at least ten times. The chain carries TRBV7-2 and TRBJ2-7, with D possibly matching TRBD2 (6 bases). V lost 3 bases and J 3 bases, leaving 12 bases between the germline ends. The CDR3 contains 14 residues. CDR1 SGHTA and CDR2 FQGNSA come from the germline V gene. CDR3 protein: CASSFLAVGYEQYF. CDR3 coding DNA: TGTGCCAGCAGCTTTTTAGCGGTGGGCTACGAGCAGTACTTC.

The gene calls are TRBV7-9 and TRBJ2-7; D is perhaps TRBD1 (5 bases). The CDR3 extends over 13 amino acids. V shed 3 bases and J shed 5 bases, with 11 bases lying between them. CDR1 is SEHNR, CDR2 FQNEAQ, per germline (reference sequence). Here the CDR3 reads CASSFSGIHEQYF. The CDR3, as DNA: TGTGCCAGCAGCTTTTCAGGGATCCACGAGCAGTACTTC.

This clonotype turned up a few times. The chain recombines TRBV7-9 with TRBJ1-2; 8 bases map to TRBD1. CDR1 is SEHNR and CDR2 is FQNEAQ in the germline V gene (reference sequence). Trimming removed 4 bases from V and 4 bases from J; junction bases left unmatched: 11. The CDR3 runs to 16 residues. This chain's CDR3 is CASSYSGQEIFYGYTF. DNA of the CDR3: TGTGCCAGCAGCTACTCGGGACAGGAAATTTTCTATGGCTACACCTTC.

This clonotype occurred a few times. The chain combines TRBV9 with TRBJ2-3; TRBD2 agrees at 7 bases. Germline V gives CDR1 SGDLS, CDR2 YYNGEE. The V segment lost 0 bases and the J segment 4 bases; nucleotides outside the gene matches: 5. This CDR3 contains 15 residues. The CDR3 DNA reads TGTGCCAGCAGCGTAGTAGGGCTAGCGGCAGATACGCAGTATTTT. The encoded protein is CASSVVGLAADTQYF.

This clonotype has ten or more counts. This sequence joins TRBV29-1 and TRBJ2-5; TRBD1 is a possible D gene (8 bases). This CDR3 has 13 residues. The V end was cut by 5 bases, the J end by 1 base, with 11 bases between. Germline loops: CDR1 SQVTM, CDR2 ANQGSEA. The CDR3 DNA sequence: TGCAGCGTTAGCGGGACAGGCCAAGAGACCCAGTACTTC. This translates into CSVSGTGQETQYF.

This chain connects TRBV5-1 to TRBJ2-3; D is unresolved. Trimming removed 4 bases from V and 6 bases from J, with 9 bases in between. CDR1 is SGHRS and CDR2 is YFSETQ in the germline V gene. The CDR3 runs 12 residues. Here the CDR3 reads CASSHPGDTQYF. The DNA of the CDR3 is TGCGCCAGCAGCCACCCCGGGGATACGCAGTATTTT.

The chain combines TRBV7-9 with TRBJ1-3; unclear D gene. The CDR3 length is 13 residues. V was shortened by 7 bases and J by 0 bases, with 7 bases between the two germline ends. The germline CDR1 and CDR2 sequences are SEHNR and FQNEAQ (reference sequence). The CDR3 is CASTQGSGNTIYF. Written as DNA, the CDR3 is TGTGCCAGCACACAAGGCTCTGGAAACACCATATATTTT.

The table lists this clonotype with a few counts. The genes are TRBV6-4 and TRBJ1-1; no reliable D call. Germline V CDR1 and CDR2: MRHNA, SNTAGT. V lost 1 base to trimming and J lost 5 bases, with 8 bases between them. The CDR3 covers 13 residues. CDR3 nucleotides: TGTGCCAGCAGTGACTGGGAAGGGACTGAAGCTTTCTTT. The encoded protein is CASSDWEGTEAFF.

J is TRBJ2-5 and V is TRBV2; no firm D call. Germline-derived CDR1 and CDR2 are SNHLY and FYNNEI. The CDR3 loop spans 12 amino acids. V was trimmed by 8 bases and J by 4 bases, leaving 11 bases between them. The CDR3 protein is CASLRMGETQYF. The DNA of the CDR3 is TGTGCCAGCTTGAGGATGGGAGAGACCCAGTACTTC.

Only a few counts were recorded for this clonotype. The V call is TRBV13, the J call TRBJ1-1; D gene uncertain. This CDR3 has 20 amino acids. CDR1 and CDR2 from the germline V gene are PRHDT and FYEKMQ (reference sequence). V lost 5 bases and J lost 0, with 28 bases in between. CDR3: CASSPRIRSRVGGVNTEAFF. DNA of the CDR3: TGTGCCAGCAGCCCAAGAATCCGTAGCCGGGTCGGAGGAGTGAACACTGAAGCTTTCTTT.

The chain has TRBV4-2 and TRBJ1-4, with no clear D. Germline values: CDR1 LGHNA, CDR2 YNFKEQ. There are 16 residues in the CDR3. Trimming cost V 1 base and J 2 bases, with 11 bases left between them. The chain's CDR3 is CASSQALRVTNEKLFF. In nucleotides, the CDR3 is TGTGCCAGCAGCCAAGCTCTAAGGGTTACTAATGAAAAACTGTTTTTT.

In its sample, this clonotype was seen a few times. The chain carries TRBV3-1 and TRBJ2-7, with D tentatively TRBD2 (5 bases). The ends were cut back, 1 base at V and 3 bases at J, with 16 bases in the middle. Looked up from germline, CDR1 is LGHDT and CDR2 is YNNKEL (reference sequence). There are 16 residues in the CDR3. The CDR3 nucleotides are TGTGCCAGCAGCCAAGTTAGCGTTTCGGGGAGCTACGAGCAGTACTTC. It translates to CASSQVSVSGSYEQYF.